This T cell receptor beta chain appears in the sequencing data of a study of identical twins. This clonotype was counted ten times or more. This CDR3 comprises 18 residues. Germline trimming cut 6 bases from V and 0 bases from J; bases unmatched to any gene: 9. CDR1 is MNHNS, CDR2 SASEGT, per germline. One entry per CDR3 protein, called by TCRdb with MiXCR from the 5' RACE reads. Among around 490,000 distinct CDR3 sequences listed, 12% to 15% were seen once. The sample was also reused in another study, on yellow fever vaccine responses in identical twins.

This sequence joins TRBV6-1 and TRBJ1-5; 12 bases align to TRBD1. The receptor was isolated from a woman aged 18 to 35 in good health. Sequenced sample: CD4+ T cells sorted from blood. The CDR3 DNA reads as TGTGCCAGCAGATCCGGGACAGGGGGCAACCTTAGCAATCAGCCCCAGCATTTT. Protein sequence: CASRSGTGGNLSNQPQHF.